A selection of T cell receptor beta chains follows, all from one sample in a study of CD8+CD57+ T cells in acquired aplastic anemia. TCRdb called the reads again in MiXCR, with one record for every CDR3 protein. This table holds some 170,000 distinct CDR3 sequences, around 45% found once. The sequencing sample was made of sorted CD4+, CD8+, or CD8+CD57+ T cells (not recorded which) from PBMCs. These receptor sequences come from a human donor in good health. CDR3s include the opening cysteine and the closing phenylalanine or tryptophan. The D gene is left open where the match is weak. Rows may omit the clone size; those that give it use once, few, many or a size class.

clone_size | d_call | j_call | v_call | cdr3_nt | cdr3_aa
. | TRBD2 | TRBJ2-1 | TRBV24-1 | TGTGCCACCAGTGATGCGTGGACTAGCGGGCAGTTCTTC | CATSDAWTSGQFF
many | . | TRBJ2-6 | TRBV6-5 | TGTGCCAGCAGTTACACGACACGGACCTTTGGGGCCAACGTCCTGACTTTC | CASSYTTRTFGANVLTF
many | TRBD1 | TRBJ2-1 | TRBV11-2 | TGTGCCAGCGGCAGGGACAGGGAGTACAATGAGCAGTTCTTC | CASGRDREYNEQFF
many | . | TRBJ1-5 | TRBV7-8 | TGTGCCAGCAGCAAGGACTTAGATCAGCCCCAGCATTTT | CASSKDLDQPQHF
many | TRBD1 | TRBJ1-5 | TRBV2 | TGTGCCAGCAGTGGAACAGGGGGCTTACAGCCCCAGCATTTT | CASSGTGGLQPQHF
. | . | TRBJ1-6 | TRBV10-3 | TGTGCCAGCAGTCTAGGGGGTGCTAATTCACCCCTCCACTTT | CASSLGGANSPLHF
. | . | TRBJ2-1 | TRBV4-2 | TGTGCCAGCAGCCAAGGCGTAGGGGGGCCCTACAATGAGCAGTTCTTC | CASSQGVGGPYNEQFF
many | . | TRBJ2-5 | TRBV5-1 | TGCGCCAGCAGCTTGGGGGGACCCAACCAAGAGACCCAGTACTTC | CASSLGGPNQETQYF
many | TRBD1 | TRBJ1-1 | TRBV5-1 | TGCGCCAGCAGCTTGGGGGGACAGGGGGTTAGGTTGGCTTTCTTT | CASSLGGQGVRLAFF
many | TRBD2 | TRBJ2-1 | TRBV5-1 | TGCGCCAGCAGCTTGGAGGCTAGCGGGGGGGGTGAGCAGTTCTTC | CASSLEASGGGEQFF